This TCR beta chain was sequenced for a study of control samples from healthy donors and cancer patients. Sequencing used immunoSEQ multiplex PCR; TCRdb keeps in-frame clones, though not all of them. The data show approximately 190,000 clones, and the top ten clones hold around 2%. With 3 bases removed from V and 3 bases from J, the gap between germline ends came to 9 bases. The germline V gene encodes CDR1 MGHRA and CDR2 YSYEKL. The CDR3 is 15 residues long. This sequence joins TRBV4-1 and TRBJ1-6; D unresolved. This TCR was sampled from a woman aged 25 to 39 in good health. The sequencing sample was made of blood. The CDR3 is CASSQTHGYNSPLHF. CDR3 DNA sequence: TGCGCCAGCAGCCAGACGCACGGCTATAATTCACCCCTCCACTTT.